A single sample gave rise to the 3 T cell receptor beta chains below, sequenced in a study of CD8+ T cells in alopecia areata. TCR sequencing used cDNA made by reverse transcription of extracted RNA. Profiled with immunoSEQ multiplex PCR; TCRdb holds only in-frame clones, not every one. There are some 180,000 clones in the sample; approximately 62% occur only once, and 1.5% to 2% lies in the top ten. Material: CD4+ T cells sorted from blood, obtained at week 0. These receptors all come from a human donor with alopecia areata.

The V call is TRBV6-1, the J call TRBJ1-4; TRBD1 matches at 8 bases. CDR3 size: 13 residues. Germline-derived CDR1 and CDR2 are MNHNS and SASEGT. J was trimmed by 7 bases and V by 11 bases; bases with no gene match: 9. The CDR3 bases are TGTGCCTCTTCCCGGGACAGGACTGAAAAACTGTTTTTT. Its translation is CASSRDRTEKLFF.

The chain combines TRBV7-8 with TRBJ2-1; 10 nucleotides line up with TRBD1. The CDR3 sequence is 16 residues long. V gave up 5 bases and J gave up 7 bases; unmatched junction bases: 11. Germline assignment: CDR1 SGHVS and CDR2 FQNEAQ. CDR3 in DNA: TGTGCCAGCAGCCTATTAACCGGGACAGGGGCGAATGAGCAGTTCTTC. Translated, it gives CASSLLTGTGANEQFF.

Notes on this clone: Other DNA sequences in the same sample also yield this CDR3. The chain combines TRBV30 with TRBJ2-2, with D unresolved. V was cut by 2 bases and J by 2 bases, with 3 bases left in between. CDR3 size: 12 residues. Germline-derived CDR1 and CDR2 are GTSNPN and SVGIG (reference sequence). The CDR3 sequence: CAWSRNTGELFF. The CDR3 nucleotides read TGTGCCTGGAGTCGAAACACCGGGGAGCTGTTTTTT.